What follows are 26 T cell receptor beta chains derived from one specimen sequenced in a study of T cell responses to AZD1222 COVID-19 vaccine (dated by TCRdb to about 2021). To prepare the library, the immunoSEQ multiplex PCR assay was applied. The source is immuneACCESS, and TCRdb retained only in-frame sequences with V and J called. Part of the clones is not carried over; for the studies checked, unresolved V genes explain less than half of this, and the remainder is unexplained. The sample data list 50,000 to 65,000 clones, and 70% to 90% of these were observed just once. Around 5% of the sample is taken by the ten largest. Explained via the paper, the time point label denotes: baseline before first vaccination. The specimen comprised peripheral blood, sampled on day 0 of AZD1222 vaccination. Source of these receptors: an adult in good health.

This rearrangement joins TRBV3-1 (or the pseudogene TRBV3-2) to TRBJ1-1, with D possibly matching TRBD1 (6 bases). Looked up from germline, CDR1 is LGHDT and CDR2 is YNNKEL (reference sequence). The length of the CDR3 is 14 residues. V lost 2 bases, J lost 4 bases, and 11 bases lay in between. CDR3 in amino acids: CASSQLTGSTEAFF. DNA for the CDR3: TGTGCCAGCAGCCAACTTACAGGGAGCACTGAAGCTTTCTTT.

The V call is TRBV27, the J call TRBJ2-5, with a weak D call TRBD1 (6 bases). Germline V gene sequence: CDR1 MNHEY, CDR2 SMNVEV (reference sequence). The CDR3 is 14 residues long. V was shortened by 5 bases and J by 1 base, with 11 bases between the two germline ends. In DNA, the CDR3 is TGTGCCAGCAGTCCCGGGACATCCCAAGAGACCCAGTACTTC. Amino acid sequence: CASSPGTSQETQYF.

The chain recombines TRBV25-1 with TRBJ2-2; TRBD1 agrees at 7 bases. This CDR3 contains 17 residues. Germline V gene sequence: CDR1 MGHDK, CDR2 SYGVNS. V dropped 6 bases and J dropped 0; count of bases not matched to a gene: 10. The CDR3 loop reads CASSARTGAANTGELFF. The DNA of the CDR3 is TGTGCCAGCAGCGCCAGGACAGGCGCCGCGAACACCGGGGAGCTGTTTTTT.

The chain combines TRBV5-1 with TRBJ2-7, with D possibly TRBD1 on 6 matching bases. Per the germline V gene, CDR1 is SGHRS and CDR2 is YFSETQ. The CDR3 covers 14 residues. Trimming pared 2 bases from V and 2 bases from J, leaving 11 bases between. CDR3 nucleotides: TGCGCCAGCAGCTTTCAGGGGACCCCCTACGAGCAGTACTTC. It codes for CASSFQGTPYEQYF.

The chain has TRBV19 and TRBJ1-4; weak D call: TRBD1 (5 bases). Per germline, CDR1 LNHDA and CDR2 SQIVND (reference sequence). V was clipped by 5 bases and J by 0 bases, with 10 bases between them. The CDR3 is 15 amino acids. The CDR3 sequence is CASSAWTTTNEKLFF. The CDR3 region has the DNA TGTGCCAGTAGTGCCTGGACAACAACTAATGAAAAACTGTTTTTT.

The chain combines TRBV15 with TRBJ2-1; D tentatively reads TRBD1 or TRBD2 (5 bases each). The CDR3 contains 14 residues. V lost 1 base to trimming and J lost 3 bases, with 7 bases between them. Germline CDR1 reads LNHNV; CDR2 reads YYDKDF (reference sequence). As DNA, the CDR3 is TGTGCCACCAGCAGAGGAGGGGACTACAATGAGCAGTTCTTC. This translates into CATSRGGDYNEQFF.

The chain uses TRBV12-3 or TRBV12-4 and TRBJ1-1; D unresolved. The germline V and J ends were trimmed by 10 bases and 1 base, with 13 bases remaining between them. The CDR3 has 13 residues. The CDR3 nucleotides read TGTGCCAACAGCCCCGCAGAGAACACTGAAGCTTTCTTT. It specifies CANSPAENTEAFF.

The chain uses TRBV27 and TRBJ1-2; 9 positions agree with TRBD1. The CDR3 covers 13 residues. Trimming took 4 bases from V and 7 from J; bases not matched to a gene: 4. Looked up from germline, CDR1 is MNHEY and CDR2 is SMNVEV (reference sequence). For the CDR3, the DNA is TGTGCCAGCAGTTCGACAGGGGGTCTTGGCTACACCTTC. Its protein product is CASSSTGGLGYTF.

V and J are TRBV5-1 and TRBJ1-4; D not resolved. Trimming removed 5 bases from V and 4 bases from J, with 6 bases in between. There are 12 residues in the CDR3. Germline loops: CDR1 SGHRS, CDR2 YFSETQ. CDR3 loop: CASRGDNEKLFF. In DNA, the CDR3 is TGCGCCAGCAGGGGTGATAATGAAAAACTGTTTTTT.

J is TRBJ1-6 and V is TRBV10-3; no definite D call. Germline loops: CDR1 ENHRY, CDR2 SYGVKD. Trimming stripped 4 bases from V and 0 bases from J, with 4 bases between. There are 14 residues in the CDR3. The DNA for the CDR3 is TGTGCCATCAGTGGCGACTCCTATAATTCACCCCTCCACTTT. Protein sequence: CAISGDSYNSPLHF.

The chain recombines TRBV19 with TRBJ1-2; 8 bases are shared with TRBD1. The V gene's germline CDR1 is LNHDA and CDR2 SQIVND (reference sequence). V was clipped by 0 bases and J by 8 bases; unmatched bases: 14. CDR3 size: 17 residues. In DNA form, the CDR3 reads TGTGCCAGTAGTATAGAGGGGGACAGGTTTGCAGCGGCGGGCTACACCTTC. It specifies CASSIEGDRFAAAGYTF. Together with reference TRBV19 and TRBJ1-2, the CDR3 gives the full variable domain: DGGITQSPKYLFRKEGQNVTLSCEQNLNHDAMYWYRQDPGQGLRLIYYSQIVNDFQKGDIAEGYSVSREKKESFPLTVTSAQKNPTAFYLCASSIEGDRFAAAGYTFGSGTRLTVV.

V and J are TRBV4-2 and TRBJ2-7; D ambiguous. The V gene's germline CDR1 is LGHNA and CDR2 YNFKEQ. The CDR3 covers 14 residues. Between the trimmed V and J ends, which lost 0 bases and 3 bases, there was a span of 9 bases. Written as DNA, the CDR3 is TGTGCCAGCAGCCAAGATTTGAGCTACTACGAGCAGTACTTC. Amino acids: CASSQDLSYYEQYF.

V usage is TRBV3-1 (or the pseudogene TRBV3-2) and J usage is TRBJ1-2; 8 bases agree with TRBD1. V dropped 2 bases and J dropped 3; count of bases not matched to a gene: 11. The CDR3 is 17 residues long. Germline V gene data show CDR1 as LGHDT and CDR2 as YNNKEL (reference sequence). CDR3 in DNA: TGTGCCAGCAGCCAACGAATTGGACAGGGACGGGACTATGGCTACACCTTC. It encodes CASSQRIGQGRDYGYTF.

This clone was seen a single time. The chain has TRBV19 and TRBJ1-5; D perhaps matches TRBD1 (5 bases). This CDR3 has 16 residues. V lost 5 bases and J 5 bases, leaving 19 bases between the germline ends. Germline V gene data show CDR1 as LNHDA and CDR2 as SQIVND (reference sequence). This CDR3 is CASSSPGQGGYQPQHF. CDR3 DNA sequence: TGTGCCAGTAGTTCCCCGGGGCAGGGTGGTTATCAGCCCCAGCATTTT.

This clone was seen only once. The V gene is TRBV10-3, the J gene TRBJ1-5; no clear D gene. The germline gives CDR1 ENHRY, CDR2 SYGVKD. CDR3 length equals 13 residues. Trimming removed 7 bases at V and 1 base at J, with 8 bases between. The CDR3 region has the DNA TGTGCCATCAAGGCCACGAGCAATCAGCCCCAGCATTTT. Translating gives CAIKATSNQPQHF.

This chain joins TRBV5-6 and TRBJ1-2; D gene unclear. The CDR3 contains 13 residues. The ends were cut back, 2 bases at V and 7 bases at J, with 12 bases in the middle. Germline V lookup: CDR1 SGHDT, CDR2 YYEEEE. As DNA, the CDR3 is TGTGCCAGCAGCTTAAGGGTTGGAGGTGGCTACACCTTC. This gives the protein CASSLRVGGGYTF.

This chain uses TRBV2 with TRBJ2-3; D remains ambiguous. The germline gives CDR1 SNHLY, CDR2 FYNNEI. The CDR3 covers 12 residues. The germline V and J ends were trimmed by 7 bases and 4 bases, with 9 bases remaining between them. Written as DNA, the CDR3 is TGTGCCAGCACGGATCCCGCAGATACGCAGTATTTT. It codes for CASTDPADTQYF.

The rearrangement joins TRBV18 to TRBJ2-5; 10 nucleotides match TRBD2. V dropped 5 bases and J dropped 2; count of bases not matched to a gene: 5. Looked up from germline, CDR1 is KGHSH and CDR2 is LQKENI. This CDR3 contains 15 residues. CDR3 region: CASSSNSGGQETQYF. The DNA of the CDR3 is TGTGCCAGCTCATCCAATAGCGGGGGGCAAGAGACCCAGTACTTC.

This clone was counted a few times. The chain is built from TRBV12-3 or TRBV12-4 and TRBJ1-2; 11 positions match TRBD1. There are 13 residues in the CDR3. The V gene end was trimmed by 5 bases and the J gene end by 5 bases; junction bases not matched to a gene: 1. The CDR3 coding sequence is TGTGCCAGCAGTGGACAGGGGGCGTATGGCTACACCTTC. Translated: CASSGQGAYGYTF.

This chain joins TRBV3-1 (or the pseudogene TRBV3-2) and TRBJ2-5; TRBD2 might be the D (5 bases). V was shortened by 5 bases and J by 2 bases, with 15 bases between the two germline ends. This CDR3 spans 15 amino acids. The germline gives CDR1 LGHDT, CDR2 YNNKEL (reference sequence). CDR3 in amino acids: CASSKGGSVQETQYF. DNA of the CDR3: TGTGCCAGCAGCAAGGGCGGGTCGGTACAAGAGACCCAGTACTTC.

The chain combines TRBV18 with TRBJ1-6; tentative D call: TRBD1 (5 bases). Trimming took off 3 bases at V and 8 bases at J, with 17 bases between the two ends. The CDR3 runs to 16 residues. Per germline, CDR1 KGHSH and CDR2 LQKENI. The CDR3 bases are TGTGCCAGCTCACCCTCCGTGCAGGGCTCATATTCACCCCTCCACTTT. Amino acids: CASSPSVQGSYSPLHF.

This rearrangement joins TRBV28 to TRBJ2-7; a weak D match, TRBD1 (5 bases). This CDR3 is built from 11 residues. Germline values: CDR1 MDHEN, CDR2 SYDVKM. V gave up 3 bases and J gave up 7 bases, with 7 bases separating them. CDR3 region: CASSFAGEQYF. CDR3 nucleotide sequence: TGTGCCAGCAGTTTCGCAGGGGAGCAGTACTTC.

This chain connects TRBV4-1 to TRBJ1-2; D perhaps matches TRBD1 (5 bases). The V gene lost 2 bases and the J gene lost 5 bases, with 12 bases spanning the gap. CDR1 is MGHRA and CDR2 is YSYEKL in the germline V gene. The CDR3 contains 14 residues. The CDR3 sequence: CASSQPDGGYGYTF. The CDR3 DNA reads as TGCGCCAGCAGCCAACCGGACGGGGGATATGGCTACACCTTC.

As DNA, the CDR3 is TGTGCCAGCAGTTTGGTCGGGGCCGGCTACGAGCAGTACTTC. Protein product: CASSLVGAGYEQYF. The genes are TRBV27 and TRBJ2-7, with D perhaps TRBD1 or TRBD2 (5 bases each). CDR3 size: 14 residues. With 3 bases removed from V and 3 bases from J, the gap between germline ends came to 12 bases. CDR1 is MNHEY, CDR2 SMNVEV, per germline (reference sequence).

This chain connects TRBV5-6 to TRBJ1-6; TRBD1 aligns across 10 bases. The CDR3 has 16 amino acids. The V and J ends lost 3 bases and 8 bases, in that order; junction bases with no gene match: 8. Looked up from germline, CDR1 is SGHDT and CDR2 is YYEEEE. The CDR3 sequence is CASSYWTGGLDSPLHF. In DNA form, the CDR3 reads TGTGCCAGCAGCTACTGGACAGGGGGACTTGATTCACCCCTCCACTTT.

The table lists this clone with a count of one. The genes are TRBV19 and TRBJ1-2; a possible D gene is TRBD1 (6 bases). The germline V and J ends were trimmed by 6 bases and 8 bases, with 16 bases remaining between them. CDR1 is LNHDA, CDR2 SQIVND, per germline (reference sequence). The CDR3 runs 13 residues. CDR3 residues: CASRWAGERGYTF. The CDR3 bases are TGTGCCAGTAGATGGGCAGGGGAACGAGGCTACACCTTC.